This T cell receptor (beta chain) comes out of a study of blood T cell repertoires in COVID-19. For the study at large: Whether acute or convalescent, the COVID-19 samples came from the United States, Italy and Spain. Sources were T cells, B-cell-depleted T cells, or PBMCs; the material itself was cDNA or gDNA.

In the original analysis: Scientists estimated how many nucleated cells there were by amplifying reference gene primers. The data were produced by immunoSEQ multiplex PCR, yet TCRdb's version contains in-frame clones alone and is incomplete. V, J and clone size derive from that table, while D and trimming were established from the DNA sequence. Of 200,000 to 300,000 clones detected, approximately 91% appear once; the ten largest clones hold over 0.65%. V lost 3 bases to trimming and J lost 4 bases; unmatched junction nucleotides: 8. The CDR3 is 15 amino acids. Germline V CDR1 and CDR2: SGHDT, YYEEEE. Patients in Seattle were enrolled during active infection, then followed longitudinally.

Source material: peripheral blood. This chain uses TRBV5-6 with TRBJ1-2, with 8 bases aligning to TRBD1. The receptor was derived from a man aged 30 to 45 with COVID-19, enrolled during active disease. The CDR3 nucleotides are TGTGCCAGCAGCTCCCCAGGGGGCGTAGTCTATGGCTACACCTTC. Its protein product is CASSSPGGVVYGYTF.